This T cell receptor beta chain came from a study of identical twins. Study-wide findings and caveats: Surplus twin overlap in beta out-of-frame sequences was less pronounced.

Template switching supplied a universal primer site; unique molecular identifiers were carried on the cDNA. TCRdb itself ran the 5' RACE reads through MiXCR, one entry per CDR3 protein. Here the sample spans some 730,000 distinct CDR3 sequences, roughly 18% being singletons. Per the germline V gene, CDR1 is DFQATT and CDR2 is SNEGSKA (reference sequence). There are 10 residues in the CDR3. V was trimmed by 6 bases and J by 7 bases, leaving 9 bases between them. This clonotype has more than one count but fewer than ten. Its antigen is currently unknown. A further study also used this sample, focusing on T cells expressing NK-cell markers. That study adds: For roughly 6 donors, the dominant NKG2C+ clonotypes made up about 1.0-7.5% of their CD8+ T cells.

The clonotype comes from a woman under 30 in good health. Material for sequencing was PBMCs. The chain is built from TRBV20-1 and TRBJ1-2; no definite D call. The CDR3 reads CSAHKFGYTF. CDR3 bases: TGCAGTGCCCATAAATTTGGCTACACCTTC.